The clone carrying this TCR beta chain was counted between two and nine times. The target antigen is unknown. The entry originates in a study of identical twins. TCRdb reanalysed the 5' RACE reads using MiXCR and keeps one entry per CDR3 protein. The sample includes 1.5 million to 2 million distinct CDR3 sequences, more than 30% of them seen just once. The trim removed 5 bases at V and 3 bases at J, leaving 7 bases unmatched. This CDR3 region has 15 residues. CDR1 MNHEY and CDR2 SVGAGI come from the germline V gene. Study-wide results and limits: Cross-sectional statistical analysis was relied on for the conclusions, without the same donors being followed.

The receptor's source is a newborn girl in good health. The specimen sequenced was cord blood. V gene TRBV6-5 combines with J gene TRBJ1-5, with TRBD1 matching 7 bases. DNA of the CDR3: TGTGCCAGCAGTCGATTACAGGGGAACAATCAGCCCCAGCATTTT. It is translated as CASSRLQGNNQPQHF.